This TCR beta chain was captured in a study of shared T cell receptors in the human thymus. This CDR3 spans 13 amino acids. CDR1 is SNHLY and CDR2 is FYNNEI in the germline V gene. V dropped 8 bases and J dropped 7; count of bases not matched to a gene: 4. TCRdb's table, derived via immunoSEQ multiplex PCR, lists solely in-frame clones and lacks some. In the table there are 640,000 or so clones, about 90% of which are singletons. This same sample was also part of a study on human thymus T cells. In that study: There were highly overlapping thymic repertoires among unrelated individuals, as related research reported.

This chain connects TRBV2 to TRBJ1-6; 8 positions agree with TRBD1. Source material: thymocytes. This TCR came from a boy under three years old with a congenital heart defect. CDR3 protein: CASQDRENSPLHF. The CDR3, as DNA: TGTGCCAGCCAGGACAGGGAAAATTCACCCCTCCACTTT.